Included here is one T cell receptor beta chain sequence, with context. In the original workflow: Nucleated cell number was recorded as an estimate derived from reference gene primer amplification. TCRdb's table, derived via immunoSEQ multiplex PCR, lists solely in-frame clones and lacks some. The V and J calls and clone size come from that table; D and trimming were worked out from the DNA. Of nearly 15,000 clones listed, roughly four fifths are singletons. The data are from a study of blood T cell repertoires in COVID-19. Overall study context: Some COVID-19 samples were acute and others convalescent; all came from the United States, Italy and Spain. T cells, B-cell-depleted T cells, or PBMCs supplied cDNA or gDNA.

From germline, CDR1 is KGHDR and CDR2 SFDVKD. The CDR3 has 15 amino acids. V was pared by 4 bases and J by 4 bases, with 6 bases of the junction left unmatched. Sequenced sample: peripheral blood. This chain connects TRBV24-1 to TRBJ2-7, with 10 bases that match TRBD2. The source of this sequence is a man aged 55 to 70 with acute or convalescent COVID-19. CDR3 sequence: CATSELAGVGYEQYF. Here the CDR3 DNA reads TGTGCCACCAGTGAGCTAGCGGGAGTAGGTTACGAGCAGTACTTC.